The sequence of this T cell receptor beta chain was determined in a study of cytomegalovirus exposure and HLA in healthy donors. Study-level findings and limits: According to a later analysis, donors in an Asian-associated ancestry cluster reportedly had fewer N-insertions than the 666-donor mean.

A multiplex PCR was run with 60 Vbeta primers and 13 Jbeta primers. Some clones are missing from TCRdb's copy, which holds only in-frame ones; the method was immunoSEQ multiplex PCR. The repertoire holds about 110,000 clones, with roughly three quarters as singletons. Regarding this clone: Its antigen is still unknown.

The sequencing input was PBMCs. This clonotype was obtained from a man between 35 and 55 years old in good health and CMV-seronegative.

The CDR3 region has the DNA TGTGCCAGCAGCGCCACGAGGGCGGGGGGAAGGGATGAGCAGTTCTTC. It is translated as CASSATRAGGRDEQFF. The V and J genes are TRBV9 and TRBJ2-1; TRBD2 agrees at 8 bases. Germline trimming cut 3 bases from V and 8 bases from J; bases unmatched to any gene: 13. The germline CDR1 and CDR2 sequences are SGDLS and YYNGEE. The CDR3 length is 16 residues.